This T cell receptor (beta chain) was profiled in a study of blood T cell repertoires in COVID-19. Only in-frame clones appear in the TCRdb table, and some are missing; sequencing was by immunoSEQ multiplex PCR. This table holds approximately 25,000 clones, approximately 90% found once. In germline, CDR1 is SGHRS, CDR2 YFSETQ. Germline trimming cut 4 bases from V and 0 bases from J; bases unmatched to any gene: 7. CDR3 size: 15 residues. This receptor was taken from a woman aged 80 or over with active or convalescent COVID-19. Sequenced sample: peripheral blood. The V call is TRBV5-1, the J call TRBJ2-7; 7 nucleotides line up with TRBD1. The CDR3 sequence is CASSRGGQSSYEQYF. CDR3 in DNA: TGCGCCAGCAGCCGAGGGGGACAGAGCTCCTACGAGCAGTACTTC.